These 22 T cell receptor beta chains share one sample of origin, sequenced in a study of blood T cell repertoires in COVID-19. TCRdb keeps only in-frame clones here, not all; method: immunoSEQ multiplex PCR. The sample lists 40,000 or so clones, roughly 84% occurring once. The sequencing sample was made of peripheral blood. These receptors came from a human donor in a cohort sampled during active COVID-19.

The J gene is TRBJ2-7, the V gene TRBV5-1; TRBD1 agrees at 8 bases. The CDR3 loop spans 14 amino acids. V was pared by 2 bases and J by 6 bases, with 7 bases of the junction left unmatched. CDR1 and CDR2 (germline): SGHRS, YFSETQ. CDR3 loop: CASSLPDRGREQYF. As DNA, the CDR3 is TGCGCCAGCAGCTTACCTGACAGGGGCCGCGAGCAGTACTTC.

V gene TRBV11-2 combines with J gene TRBJ2-5; D uncertain. The germline gives CDR1 SGHAT, CDR2 FQNNGV. The V and J ends lost 8 bases and 7 bases respectively, with 23 bases between them. The CDR3 extends over 15 amino acids. Written as DNA, the CDR3 is TGTGCCAGCCTCCTCCCGGGTCCCGGTGTAGGGACCCAGTACTTC. Translating it yields CASLLPGPGVGTQYF.

This rearrangement joins TRBV27 to TRBJ1-6, with D unresolved. The V gene lost 5 bases and the J gene lost 0 bases, with 11 bases spanning the gap. Germline loops: CDR1 MNHEY, CDR2 SMNVEV (reference sequence). The CDR3 sequence is 16 residues long. CDR3 sequence: CASSDAWASYNSPLHF. The CDR3, as DNA: TGTGCCAGCAGTGACGCATGGGCCTCCTATAATTCACCCCTCCACTTT.

J is TRBJ1-2 and V is TRBV19; D gene unclear. Per the germline V gene, CDR1 is LNHDA and CDR2 is SQIVND (reference sequence). The CDR3 covers 13 residues. V dropped 3 bases and J dropped 8 bases, with 13 bases sitting between them. The CDR3 DNA follows: TGTGCCAGTAGTATTGGCGACTTCGAGGGCTACACCTTC. Its protein product is CASSIGDFEGYTF.

This chain connects TRBV20-1 to TRBJ2-1, with D tentatively TRBD2 (6 bases). V dropped 6 bases and J dropped 3 bases, with 6 bases sitting between them. Germline V gene data show CDR1 as DFQATT and CDR2 as SNEGSKA (reference sequence). This CDR3 is built from 11 residues. The CDR3 bases are TGCAGTGCGGGGGGCTACAATGAGCAGTTCTTC. Translated, it gives CSAGGYNEQFF.

This clone has more than one count but fewer than ten. The chain has TRBV15 and TRBJ2-5; 7 nucleotides match TRBD1. Germline CDR1 reads LNHNV; CDR2 reads YYDKDF (reference sequence). V lost 5 bases, J lost 2 bases, and 5 bases stayed unmatched. The CDR3 length is 14 residues. The CDR3 sequence: CATSPSGGQETQYF. CDR3 coding DNA: TGTGCCACCAGCCCATCAGGGGGACAAGAGACCCAGTACTTC. Filled out from reference TRBV15 and TRBJ2-5, the complete variable domain reads DAMVIQNPRYQVTQFGKPVTLSCSQTLNHNVMYWYQQKSSQAPKLLFHYYDKDFNNEADTPDNFQSRRPNTSFCFLDIRSPGLGDTAMYLCATSPSGGQETQYFGPGTRLLVL.

The rearrangement joins TRBV12-5 to TRBJ2-3; 7 bases match TRBD2. Germline CDR1 LGHNT, CDR2 FRNRAP. CDR3 length: 14 amino acids. Trimming took 3 bases from V and 5 from J; bases not matched to a gene: 5. As DNA, the CDR3 is TGTGCTAGTGGTTTACGGGGGGTGGGAGATACGCAGTATTTT. Encoded protein: CASGLRGVGDTQYF.

This clone was seen a handful of times. This sequence joins TRBV25-1 and TRBJ2-3; 8 bases match TRBD2. Unmatched junction bases numbered 3, after V lost 6 bases and J lost 1 base. This CDR3 region has 14 residues. Germline V gives CDR1 MGHDK, CDR2 SYGVNS. CDR3 nucleotides: TGTGCCAGCAGCCCGGGAGGGCGCACAGATACGCAGTATTTT. Translation: CASSPGGRTDTQYF. Full variable domain (remainder filled in from reference TRBV25-1 and TRBJ2-3): EADIYQTPRYLVIGTGKKITLECSQTMGHDKMYWYQQDPGMELHLIHYSYGVNSTEKGDLSSESTVSRIRTEHFPLTLESARPSHTSQYLCASSPGGRTDTQYFGPGTRLTVL.

This rearrangement joins TRBV5-4 to TRBJ2-1, with TRBD2 identical over 10 bases. The CDR3 covers 16 residues. Germline lookup yields CDR1 SGHNT and CDR2 YYREEE (reference sequence). Germline trimming cut 0 bases from V and 2 bases from J; bases unmatched to any gene: 2. The CDR3 reads CASSLATSGAYNEQFF. The CDR3 bases are TGTGCCAGCAGCTTGGCTACTAGCGGGGCCTACAATGAGCAGTTCTTC.

The chain joins TRBV3-1 (or the pseudogene TRBV3-2) to TRBJ1-5, with D perhaps TRBD1 (6 bases). V lost 4 bases to trimming and J lost 7 bases, with 17 bases between them. The CDR3 is 15 amino acids. Germline loops: CDR1 LGHDT, CDR2 YNNKEL (reference sequence). The CDR3 bases are TGTGCCAGCAGCCGGGAGGCGGGGGCTGGGCAGCCCCAGCATTTT. Amino acid sequence: CASSREAGAGQPQHF.

The J gene is TRBJ1-2, the V gene TRBV19, with 11 bases matching TRBD1. The CDR3 sequence is 16 residues long. The V segment lost 2 bases and the J segment 4 bases; nucleotides outside the gene matches: 6. In germline, CDR1 is LNHDA, CDR2 SQIVND (reference sequence). The CDR3 region is CASSIRRTGGFYGYTF. Here the CDR3 DNA reads TGTGCCAGTAGTATACGAAGGACAGGGGGCTTCTATGGCTACACCTTC.

This rearrangement joins TRBV9 to TRBJ1-3; TRBD1 aligns across 7 bases. V lost 4 bases and J lost 4; bases outside the gene matches: 8. Germline V gene data show CDR1 as SGDLS and CDR2 as YYNGEE. The CDR3 is 15 amino acids. Here the CDR3 reads CASSPWDRRGNTIYF. As DNA, the CDR3 is TGTGCCAGCAGCCCCTGGGACAGACGGGGAAACACCATATATTTT.

Only one count was recorded for this clone. V usage is TRBV9 and J usage is TRBJ1-1; a possible D gene is TRBD1 (5 bases). The ends were cut back, 4 bases at V and 6 bases at J, with 16 bases in the middle. The CDR3 covers 14 residues. Germline-derived CDR1 and CDR2 are SGDLS and YYNGEE. CDR3 nucleotides: TGTGCCAGCAGCCCGAGGCGGGGCCTCGCTGAAGCTTTCTTT. The encoded protein is CASSPRRGLAEAFF.

The genes are TRBV6-2 or TRBV6-3 and TRBJ1-1; D remains ambiguous. The CDR3 has 14 amino acids. Germline V lookup: CDR1 MNHEY, CDR2 SVGEGT. V was shortened by 0 bases and J by 1 base, with 6 bases between the two germline ends. The CDR3 region has the DNA TGTGCCAGCAGTTACTCACTAGGGAACACTGAAGCTTTCTTT. Translated, it gives CASSYSLGNTEAFF.

This sequence joins TRBV5-1 and TRBJ1-2; D is possibly TRBD1 (6 bases). Trimming left V 0 bases short and J 5 bases short, with 11 bases between. The CDR3 has 14 amino acids. CDR1 and CDR2 from the germline V gene are SGHRS and YFSETQ. CDR3 nucleotide sequence: TGCGCCAGCAGCTTGGAGGTAGGGGGTTATGGCTACACCTTC. It specifies CASSLEVGGYGYTF.

The chain uses TRBV18 and TRBJ2-5; the match to TRBD2 covers 9 bases. V gave up 8 bases and J gave up 2 bases; unmatched junction bases: 3. This CDR3 spans 13 amino acids. Germline CDR1 and CDR2: KGHSH and LQKENI. CDR3 residues: CASASGTQETQYF. The CDR3 DNA reads TGTGCCAGCGCTAGCGGGACACAAGAGACCCAGTACTTC.

This clone occurred a few times. The V call is TRBV5-1, the J call TRBJ1-1, with D maybe TRBD1 (5 bases). Germline assignment: CDR1 SGHRS and CDR2 YFSETQ. Deletions cut 0 bases from V and 2 bases from J, with 11 bases between. This CDR3 contains 15 residues. CDR3 region: CASSLAGRGNTEAFF. Here the CDR3 DNA reads TGCGCCAGCAGCTTGGCCGGAAGGGGTAACACTGAAGCTTTCTTT.

The chain links TRBV5-1 to TRBJ1-1; 11 nucleotides agree with TRBD1. With 3 bases clipped from V and 3 bases from J, the junction kept 4 bases outside the gene matches. This CDR3 is built from 15 residues. The germline CDR1 and CDR2 sequences are SGHRS and YFSETQ. DNA of the CDR3: TGCGCCAGCAGCTGGGGACAGGGGGTCTACACTGAAGCTTTCTTT. It specifies CASSWGQGVYTEAFF.

This clone was picked up a small number of times. The germline gene is not matched at one end of the junction; a read error may be the cause. The rearrangement uses TRBV10-3 and TRBJ2-2; 10 bases are a match to TRBD1. Germline V gene sequence: CDR1 ENHRY, CDR2 SYGVKD. The CDR3 spans 13 residues. CDR3 sequence (DNA): TGTGCCGTCAGGACAGGGGGTACCGGGGAGCTGTTTTTT. It codes for CAVRTGGTGELFF.

This clone was detected once. This rearrangement joins TRBV6-5 to TRBJ1-2; TRBD1 agrees at 7 bases. After removal of 7 bases from V and 4 bases from J, the junction contained 12 bases not matched to a gene. The CDR3 has 15 residues. Germline-derived CDR1 and CDR2 are MNHEY and SVGAGI. This chain's CDR3 is CASITQGIGSYGYTF. As DNA, the CDR3 is TGTGCCAGCATCACACAGGGGATCGGGAGCTATGGCTACACCTTC.

The rearrangement joins TRBV6-1 to TRBJ2-1; a weak D match, TRBD2 (5 bases). The CDR3 extends over 13 amino acids. V lost 2 bases to trimming and J lost 9 bases, with 11 bases between them. Per the germline V gene, CDR1 is MNHNS and CDR2 is SASEGT. The CDR3 sequence is CASSENLAGEQFF. DNA of the CDR3: TGTGCCAGCAGTGAAAACCTGGCGGGTGAGCAGTTCTTC.

This clone was seen once. The V gene is TRBV25-1, the J gene TRBJ1-2; D is possibly TRBD1 (5 bases). The V and J ends lost 3 bases and 5 bases respectively, with 13 bases between them. The CDR3 has 14 amino acids. From germline, CDR1 is MGHDK and CDR2 SYGVNS. CDR3 nucleotide sequence: TGTGCCAGCAGTGACCCATCGGGGGGGTATGGCTACACCTTC. As protein: CASSDPSGGYGYTF.